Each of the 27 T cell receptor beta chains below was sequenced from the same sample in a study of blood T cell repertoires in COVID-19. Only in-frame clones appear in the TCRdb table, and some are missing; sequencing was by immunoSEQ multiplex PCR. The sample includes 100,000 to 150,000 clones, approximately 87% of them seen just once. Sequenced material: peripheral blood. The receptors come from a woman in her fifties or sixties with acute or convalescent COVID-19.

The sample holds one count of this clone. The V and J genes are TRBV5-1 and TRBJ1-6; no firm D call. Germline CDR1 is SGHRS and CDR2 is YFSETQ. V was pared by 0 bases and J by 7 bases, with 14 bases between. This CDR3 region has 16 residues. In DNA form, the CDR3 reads TGCGCCAGCAGCTTGGTGGCGGGGATCACGAATTCACCCCTCCACTTT. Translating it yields CASSLVAGITNSPLHF.

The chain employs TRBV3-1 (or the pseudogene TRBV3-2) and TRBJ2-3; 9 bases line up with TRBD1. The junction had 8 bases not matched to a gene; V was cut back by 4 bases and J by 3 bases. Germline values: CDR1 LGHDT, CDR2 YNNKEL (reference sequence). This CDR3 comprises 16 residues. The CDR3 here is CASSPRVGQGTDTQYF. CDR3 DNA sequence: TGTGCCAGCAGCCCTAGGGTGGGACAGGGAACAGATACGCAGTATTTT.

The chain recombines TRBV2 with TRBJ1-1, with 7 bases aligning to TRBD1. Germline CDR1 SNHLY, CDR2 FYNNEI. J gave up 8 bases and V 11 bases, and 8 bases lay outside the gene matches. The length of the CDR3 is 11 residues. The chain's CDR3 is CAGLKDREAFF. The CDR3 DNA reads TGTGCCGGGCTAAAGGACAGGGAAGCTTTCTTT.

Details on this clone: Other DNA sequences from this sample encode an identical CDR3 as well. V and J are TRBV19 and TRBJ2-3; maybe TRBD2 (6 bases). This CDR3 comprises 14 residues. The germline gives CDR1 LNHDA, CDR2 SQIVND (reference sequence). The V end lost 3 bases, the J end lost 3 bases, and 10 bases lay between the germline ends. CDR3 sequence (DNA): TGTGCCAGTAGTATCGGGGGTTTAACAGATACGCAGTATTTT. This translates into CASSIGGLTDTQYF. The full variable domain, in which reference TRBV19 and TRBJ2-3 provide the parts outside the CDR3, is DGGITQSPKYLFRKEGQNVTLSCEQNLNHDAMYWYRQDPGQGLRLIYYSQIVNDFQKGDIAEGYSVSREKKESFPLTVTSAQKNPTAFYLCASSIGGLTDTQYFGPGTRLTVL.

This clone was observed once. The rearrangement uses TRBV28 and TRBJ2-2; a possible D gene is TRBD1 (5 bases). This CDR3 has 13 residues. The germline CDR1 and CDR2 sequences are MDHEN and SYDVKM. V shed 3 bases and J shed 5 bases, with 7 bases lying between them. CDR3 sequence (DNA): TGTGCCAGCAGTTTTCAGGGAACCGGGGAGCTGTTTTTT. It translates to CASSFQGTGELFF.

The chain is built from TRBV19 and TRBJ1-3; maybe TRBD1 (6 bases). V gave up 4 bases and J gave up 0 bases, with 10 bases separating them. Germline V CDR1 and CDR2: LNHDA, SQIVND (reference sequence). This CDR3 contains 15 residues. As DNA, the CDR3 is TGTGCCAGTAGTAGTACAGGGCGCTCTGGAAACACCATATATTTT. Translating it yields CASSSTGRSGNTIYF.

The CDR3: CASEGVDGYTF. CDR3 nucleotides: TGTGCCAGCGAGGGTGTAGATGGCTACACCTTC. This chain connects TRBV6-5 to TRBJ1-2; D remains unclear. V lost 8 bases and J lost 6, with 10 bases in between. Germline V lookup: CDR1 MNHEY, CDR2 SVGAGI. The CDR3 spans 11 residues.

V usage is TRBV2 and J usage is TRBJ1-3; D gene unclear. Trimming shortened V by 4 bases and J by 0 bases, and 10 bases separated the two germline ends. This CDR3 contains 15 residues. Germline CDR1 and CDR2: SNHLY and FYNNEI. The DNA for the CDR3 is TGTGCCAGCAGTGCTCAGAGGGTCTCTGGAAACACCATATATTTT. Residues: CASSAQRVSGNTIYF.

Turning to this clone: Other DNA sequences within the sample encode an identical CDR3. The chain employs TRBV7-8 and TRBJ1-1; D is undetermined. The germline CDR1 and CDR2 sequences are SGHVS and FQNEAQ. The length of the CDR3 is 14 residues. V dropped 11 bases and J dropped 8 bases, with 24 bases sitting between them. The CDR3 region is CASQVQELSTEAFF. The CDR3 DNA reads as TGTGCCTCTCAGGTCCAGGAATTAAGCACCGAAGCTTTCTTT. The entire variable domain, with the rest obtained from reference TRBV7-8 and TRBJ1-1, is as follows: GAGVSQSPRYKVAKRGQDVALRCDPISGHVSLFWYQQALGQGPEFLTYFQNEAQLDKSGLPSDRFFAERPEGSVSTLKIQRTQQEDSAVYLCASQVQELSTEAFFGQGTRLTVV.

CDR3 protein: CASSELAGELFF. The CDR3 bases are TGTGCCAGCAGTGAATTAGCAGGGGAGCTGTTTTTT. This chain uses TRBV25-1 with TRBJ2-2; no clear D. The CDR3 is made up of 12 amino acids. Germline values: CDR1 MGHDK, CDR2 SYGVNS. Trimming cost V 1 base and J 8 bases, with 5 bases left between them.

CDR3 amino acids: CASSLEIRGTDTQYF. CDR3 in DNA: TGTGCCAGCAGCTTAGAGATCAGGGGCACAGATACGCAGTATTTT. V and J are TRBV11-2 and TRBJ2-3; possibly TRBD1 for D (5 bases). Per germline, CDR1 SGHAT and CDR2 FQNNGV. The germline V and J ends were trimmed by 0 bases and 1 base, with 8 bases remaining between them. The CDR3 consists of 15 residues.

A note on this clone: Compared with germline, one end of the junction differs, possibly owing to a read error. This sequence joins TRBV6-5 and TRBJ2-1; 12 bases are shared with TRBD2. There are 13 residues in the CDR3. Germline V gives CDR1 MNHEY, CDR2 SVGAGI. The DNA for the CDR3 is TGTGCCAGCAGTTCGACTAGCGGGAGCTCTCAGGTCTTC. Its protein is CASSSTSGSSQVF.

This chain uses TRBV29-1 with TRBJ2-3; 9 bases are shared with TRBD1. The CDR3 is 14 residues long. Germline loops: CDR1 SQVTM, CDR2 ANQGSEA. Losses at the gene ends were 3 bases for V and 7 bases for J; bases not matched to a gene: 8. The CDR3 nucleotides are TGCAGCGTTGATGCGGACAGGGGAGTACATACGCAGTATTTT. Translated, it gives CSVDADRGVHTQYF.

CDR3 sequence: CASSEQAGLNTEAFF. The CDR3, as DNA: TGTGCCAGCAGCGAACAGGCGGGGCTTAACACTGAAGCTTTCTTT. This sequence joins TRBV7-6 and TRBJ1-1, with a weak D call TRBD1 (5 bases). Trimming pared 5 bases from V and 2 bases from J, leaving 15 bases between. Germline values: CDR1 SGHVS, CDR2 FNYEAQ. This CDR3 spans 15 amino acids.

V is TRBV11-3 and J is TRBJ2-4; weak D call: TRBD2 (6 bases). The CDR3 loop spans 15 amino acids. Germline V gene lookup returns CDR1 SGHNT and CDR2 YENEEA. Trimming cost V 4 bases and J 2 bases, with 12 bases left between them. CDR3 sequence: CASSSEGGPKNIQYF. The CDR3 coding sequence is TGTGCCAGCAGCTCGGAGGGCGGACCCAAAAACATTCAGTACTTC.

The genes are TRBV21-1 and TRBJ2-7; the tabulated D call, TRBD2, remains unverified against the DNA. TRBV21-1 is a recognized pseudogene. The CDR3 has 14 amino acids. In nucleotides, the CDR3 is TGTGCCAGCAGCAAACTGCTGCGGGCCTACGAGCAGTACGTC. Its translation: CASSKLLRAYEQYV.

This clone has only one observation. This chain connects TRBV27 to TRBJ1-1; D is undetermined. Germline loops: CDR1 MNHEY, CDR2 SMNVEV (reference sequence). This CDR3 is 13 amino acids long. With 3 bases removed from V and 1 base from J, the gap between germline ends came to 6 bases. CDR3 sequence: CASSFTGNTEAFF. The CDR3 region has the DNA TGTGCCAGCAGTTTCACTGGGAACACTGAAGCTTTCTTT.

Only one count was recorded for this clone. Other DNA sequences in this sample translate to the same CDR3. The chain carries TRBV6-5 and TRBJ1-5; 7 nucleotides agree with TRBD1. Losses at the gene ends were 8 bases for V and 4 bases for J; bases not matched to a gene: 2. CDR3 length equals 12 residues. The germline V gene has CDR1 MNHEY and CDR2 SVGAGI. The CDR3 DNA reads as TGTGCCAGCCAACAGGGGAATCAGCCCCAGCATTTT. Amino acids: CASQQGNQPQHF.

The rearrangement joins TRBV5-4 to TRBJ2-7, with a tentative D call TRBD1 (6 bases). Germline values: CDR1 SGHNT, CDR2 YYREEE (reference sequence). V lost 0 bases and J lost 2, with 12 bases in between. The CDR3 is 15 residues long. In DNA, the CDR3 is TGTGCCAGCAGCTTGGCTGCAGGGGTTCCCTACGAGCAGTACTTC. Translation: CASSLAAGVPYEQYF.

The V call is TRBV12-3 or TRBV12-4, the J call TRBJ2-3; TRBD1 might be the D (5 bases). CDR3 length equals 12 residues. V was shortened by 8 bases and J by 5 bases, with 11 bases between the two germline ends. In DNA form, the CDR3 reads TGTGCCAGCGGACAACAGGTAGATACGCAGTATTTT. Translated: CASGQQVDTQYF.

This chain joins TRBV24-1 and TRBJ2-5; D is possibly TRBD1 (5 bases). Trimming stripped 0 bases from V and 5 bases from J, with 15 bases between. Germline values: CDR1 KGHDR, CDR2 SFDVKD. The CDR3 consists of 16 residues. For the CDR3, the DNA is TGTGCCACCAGTGATTTGAGGGCAGGGATGGGGGAGACCCAGTACTTC. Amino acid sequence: CATSDLRAGMGETQYF.

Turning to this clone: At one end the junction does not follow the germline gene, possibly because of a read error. The CDR3 is CASSYFQDRGWVF. The CDR3 DNA reads TGTGCCAGCAGTTACTTTCAGGACAGGGGATGGGTTTTC. This chain connects TRBV6-5 to TRBJ2-7; 9 nucleotides line up with TRBD1. The CDR3 covers 13 residues. Looked up from germline, CDR1 is MNHEY and CDR2 is SVGAGI.

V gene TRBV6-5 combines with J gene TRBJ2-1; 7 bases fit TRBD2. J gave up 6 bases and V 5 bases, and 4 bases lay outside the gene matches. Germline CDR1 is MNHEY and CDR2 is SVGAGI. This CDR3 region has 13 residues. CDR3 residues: CASSQGLLNEQFF. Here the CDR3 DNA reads TGTGCCAGCAGTCAGGGACTACTCAATGAGCAGTTCTTC.

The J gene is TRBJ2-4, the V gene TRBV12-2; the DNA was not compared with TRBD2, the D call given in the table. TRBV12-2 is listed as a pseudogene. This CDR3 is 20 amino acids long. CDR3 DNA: TGTGCAAGTCGCTCCCCCAGAGGGCTAGCGGGAGGGATAGCCAAAAACATTCAGTACTTC. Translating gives CASRSPRGLAGGIAKNIQYF.

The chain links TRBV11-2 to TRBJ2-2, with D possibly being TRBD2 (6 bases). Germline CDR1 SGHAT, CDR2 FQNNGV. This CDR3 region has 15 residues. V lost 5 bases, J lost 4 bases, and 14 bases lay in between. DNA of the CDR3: TGTGCCAGCAGCCTCCGACTAGTTCCCACCGGGGAGCTGTTTTTT. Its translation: CASSLRLVPTGELFF.

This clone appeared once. The chain's CDR3 is CASSLLQGGSGYTF. CDR3 coding DNA: TGTGCCAGCAGCCTCCTACAAGGAGGAAGTGGCTACACCTTC. The chain couples TRBV14 to TRBJ1-2; D is unresolved. The CDR3 is 14 amino acids. Germline lookup yields CDR1 SGHDN and CDR2 FVKESK. V lost 4 bases to trimming and J lost 7 bases, with 16 bases between them.

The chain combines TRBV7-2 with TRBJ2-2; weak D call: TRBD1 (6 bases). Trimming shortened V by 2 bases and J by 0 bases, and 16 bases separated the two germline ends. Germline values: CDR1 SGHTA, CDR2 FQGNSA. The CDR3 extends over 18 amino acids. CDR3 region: CASSLTGHIFANTGELFF. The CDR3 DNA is TGTGCCAGCAGCTTAACGGGACACATATTCGCGAACACCGGGGAGCTGTTTTTT.